The rows below give T cell receptor beta chains drawn from one sample of a study of T-cell memory formation after mild COVID-19. TCRdb itself ran the 5' RACE reads through MiXCR, one entry per CDR3 protein. The sample yields roughly 450,000 distinct CDR3 sequences, roughly 20% seen once. Sequencing used PBMCs or a T cell subset sorted from them (not recorded which). The source of these receptors is an adult woman who had mild COVID-19 (a few samples of this study predate the infection). Cell type and time point are not known. Both conserved end residues are part of each CDR3. A D gene is named only where the DNA matches it firmly. Some rows have no size entry. The others give once, few or many, or a class for an expanded clone.

D gene	J gene	V gene	clone size	CDR3 DNA	CDR3 protein
NA	TRBJ1-4	TRBV12-3/TRBV12-4	NA	TGTGCCAGCTCCAGGGCGGGGTATGAAAAACTGTTTTTT	CASSRAGYEKLFF
NA	TRBJ2-7	TRBV12-3/TRBV12-4	NA	TGTGCCAGCACCCTGGGCAACCCCTACGAGCAGTACTTC	CASTLGNPYEQYF
NA	TRBJ1-1	TRBV6-1	few	TGTGCCAGCGCGGGGGGGGCGAACACTGAAGCTTTCTTT	CASAGGANTEAFF
NA	TRBJ2-7	TRBV19	NA	TGTGCCAGTAGTAGTACAGGGTACTACGAGCAGTACTTC	CASSSTGYYEQYF
TRBD2	TRBJ2-7	TRBV20-1	NA	TGCAGTGCTAGAGATCAAAGCGGGAGATACGAGCAGTACTTC	CSARDQSGRYEQYF
NA	TRBJ2-2	TRBV27	few	TGTGCCAGCAGTTTATTCGGGGAAGGTGCCGGGGAGCTGTTTTTT	CASSLFGEGAGELFF
NA	TRBJ1-1	TRBV5-1	few	TGCGCCAGCAGCTTGATCTCGGGCACTGAAGCTTTCTTT	CASSLISGTEAFF
TRBD1	TRBJ1-5	TRBV19	few	TGTGCCAGTCGTGAAACAGGGGGCCGCAATCAGCCCCAGCATTTT	CASRETGGRNQPQHF
TRBD2	TRBJ2-1	TRBV28	NA	TGTGCCGCGGCAGCGGGAGGGCCATCGAAAAATGAGCAGTTCTTC	CAAAAGGPSKNEQFF
NA	TRBJ2-3	TRBV25-1	few	TGTGCCAGCAGTGAGATGGGGGTCCTTCAGTCAGATACGCAGTATTTT	CASSEMGVLQSDTQYF
TRBD2	TRBJ2-1	TRBV3-1	NA	TGTGCCAGCAGCCACTACAATCCTGGCGGGAGACGGAATGAGCAGTTCTTC	CASSHYNPGGRRNEQFF
NA	TRBJ2-7	TRBV6-5	few	TGTGCCAGCAGTGCCGGGCGAGGAGATTACGAGCAGTACTTC	CASSAGRGDYEQYF
NA	TRBJ2-3	TRBV5-1	few	TGCGCCAGCAGCTTGAACAGGGTGGATACGCAGTATTTT	CASSLNRVDTQYF
NA	TRBJ2-2	TRBV12-3/TRBV12-4	few	TGTGCCAGCAGTTTATATCCCGGGGAGCTGTTTTTT	CASSLYPGELFF
NA	TRBJ2-5	TRBV7-3	NA	TGTGCCAGCAGCCCCACCGGGACACGAGAGACCCAGTACTTC	CASSPTGTRETQYF
TRBD1	TRBJ2-5	TRBV9	few	TGTGCCAGCAGCGAACGGACAGGGGTTGGAGAGACCCAGTACTTC	CASSERTGVGETQYF
TRBD2	TRBJ2-1	TRBV7-9	NA	TGTGCCAGCATACTGGCGGGGGGAAACAATGAGCAGTTCTTC	CASILAGGNNEQFF